Each of the 27 T cell receptor beta chains below was sequenced from the same sample in a study of identical twins. MiXCR, run by TCRdb on the 5' RACE reads, gives a single entry per CDR3 protein. In the table there are 1.5 million or so distinct CDR3 sequences, around 33% of which are singletons. Input material: cord blood. The receptors originated from a newborn girl in good health.

The chain links TRBV11-2 to TRBJ2-4; D is uncertain. V lost 0 bases and J 2 bases, leaving 14 bases between the germline ends. Germline CDR1 SGHAT, CDR2 FQNNGV. This CDR3 region has 17 residues. The CDR3 region is CASSLDPDFSSKNIQYF. The CDR3 DNA is TGTGCCAGCAGCTTAGACCCCGACTTTAGCTCCAAAAACATTCAGTACTTC.

This clonotype turned up a few times. CDR3 in amino acids: CASSSLGTNTGELFF. DNA of the CDR3: TGCGCCAGCAGCTCGCTGGGTACGAACACCGGGGAGCTGTTTTTT. This rearrangement joins TRBV5-1 to TRBJ2-2; D is unresolved. CDR3 length: 15 residues. Germline CDR1 reads SGHRS; CDR2 reads YFSETQ. Trimming left V 3 bases short and J 0 bases short, with 9 bases between.

This clonotype was detected a few times. The V and J genes are TRBV27 and TRBJ2-7, with D uncertain. This CDR3 region has 14 residues. V was cut by 5 bases and J by 0 bases, with 11 bases left in between. In germline, CDR1 is MNHEY, CDR2 SMNVEV (reference sequence). CDR3 sequence reads: CASSGTISSYEQYF. The CDR3 bases are TGTGCCAGCAGTGGAACCATTAGCTCCTACGAGCAGTACTTC.

V usage is TRBV10-3 and J usage is TRBJ2-7; D remains ambiguous. Between the trimmed V and J ends, which lost 2 bases and 3 bases, there was a span of 11 bases. This CDR3 region has 14 residues. Germline values: CDR1 ENHRY, CDR2 SYGVKD. In DNA, the CDR3 is TGTGCCATCAGTGAGACCCAGCTTTACTACGAGCAGTACTTC. Protein product: CAISETQLYYEQYF.

This sequence joins TRBV5-1 and TRBJ2-2, with 10 bases aligning to TRBD2. After removal of 4 bases from V and 5 bases from J, the junction contained 5 bases not matched to a gene. The germline V gene has CDR1 SGHRS and CDR2 YFSETQ. This CDR3 has 15 residues. The CDR3 here is CASSVGLAETGELFF. For the CDR3, the DNA is TGCGCCAGCAGCGTAGGACTAGCGGAGACCGGGGAGCTGTTTTTT.

The sample holds a few counts of this clonotype. The chain recombines TRBV27 with TRBJ2-5; 12 bases are shared with TRBD2. Germline CDR1 reads MNHEY; CDR2 reads SMNVEV (reference sequence). The length of the CDR3 is 16 residues. V lost 6 bases, J lost 0 bases, and 5 bases stayed unmatched. The CDR3 nucleotides read TGTGCCAGCAGCCCAAGGACTAGCGGGAACCAAGAGACCCAGTACTTC. Encoded protein: CASSPRTSGNQETQYF.

This clonotype was seen more than once but under ten times. The gene calls are TRBV7-9 and TRBJ2-1; 8 bases are shared with TRBD2. The length of the CDR3 is 15 residues. CDR1 and CDR2 from the germline V gene are SEHNR and FQNEAQ (reference sequence). The trim removed 3 bases at V and 6 bases at J, leaving 7 bases unmatched. This CDR3 is CASSLGSGDGNEQFF. Here the CDR3 DNA reads TGTGCCAGCAGCTTGGGTAGCGGGGATGGCAATGAGCAGTTCTTC.

This sequence joins TRBV27 and TRBJ1-1; D unclear. The CDR3 runs 16 residues. Germline CDR1 MNHEY, CDR2 SMNVEV (reference sequence). V was trimmed by 0 bases and J by 4 bases, leaving 15 bases between them. CDR3 residues: CASSLSLSTVGTEAFF. The CDR3 nucleotides are TGTGCCAGCAGTTTATCCCTTTCTACAGTCGGCACTGAAGCTTTCTTT.

This clonotype occurred a few times. The V call is TRBV7-8, the J call TRBJ2-3; 9 nucleotides match TRBD2. Germline V gives CDR1 SGHVS, CDR2 FQNEAQ. J gave up 4 bases and V 5 bases, and 16 bases lay outside the gene matches. This CDR3 contains 18 residues. The CDR3 region is CASSPSRPTSGPSDTQYF. For the CDR3, the DNA is TGTGCCAGCAGCCCCTCCCGGCCCACTAGCGGGCCCTCAGATACGCAGTATTTT.

The chain employs TRBV7-8 and TRBJ1-1; the D is unclear. Trimming shortened V by 2 bases and J by 1 base, and 14 bases separated the two germline ends. Germline assignment: CDR1 SGHVS and CDR2 FQNEAQ. The CDR3 extends over 16 amino acids. CDR3 nucleotides: TGTGCCAGCAGCTTAAAACCGAATCTAAGGAACACTGAAGCTTTCTTT. As protein: CASSLKPNLRNTEAFF.

The chain recombines TRBV24-1 with TRBJ2-1; D is unresolved. The CDR3 spans 15 residues. V shed 4 bases and J shed 7 bases, with 16 bases lying between them. The germline gives CDR1 KGHDR, CDR2 SFDVKD. The CDR3 DNA is TGTGCCACCAGTGACCTGCCTTCAACGGATAATGAGCAGTTCTTC. Protein: CATSDLPSTDNEQFF.

The rearrangement links TRBV20-1 to TRBJ1-5; tentative D call: TRBD1 (6 bases). The germline V and J ends were trimmed by 4 bases and 7 bases, with 11 bases remaining between them. The CDR3 is 12 residues long. Germline CDR1 DFQATT, CDR2 SNEGSKA (reference sequence). The CDR3 DNA reads as TGCAGTGCTACCAGGGGTGAACAGCCCCAGCATTTT. It codes for CSATRGEQPQHF.

This clonotype was recorded only once. This could be a read error, since a much larger clone is one nucleotide away. The V call is TRBV6-6, the J call TRBJ2-5; 8 nucleotides match TRBD1. Germline V gene data show CDR1 as MNHNY and CDR2 as SVGAGI (reference sequence). This CDR3 is 15 amino acids long. V lost 2 bases, J lost 11 bases, and 13 bases stayed unmatched. The CDR3 coding sequence is TGTGCCAGCAGTTACCGGACAGGGCGTGACAATGAGCAGTACTTC. This sequence encodes CASSYRTGRDNEQYF.

The table lists this clonotype with a few counts. CDR3 residues: CASSESGGDQPQHF. CDR3 sequence (DNA): TGTGCCAGCAGTGAATCCGGGGGCGATCAGCCCCAGCATTTT. The rearrangement links TRBV25-1 to TRBJ1-5, with D perhaps TRBD1 (6 bases). The length of the CDR3 is 14 residues. V was pared by 1 base and J by 5 bases, with 9 bases between. Germline CDR1 and CDR2: MGHDK and SYGVNS.

With regard to this clonotype: This likely comes from a read error, as the CDR3 has no conserved phenylalanine or tryptophan at its end. V is TRBV2 and J is TRBJ2-1, with TRBD2 identical over 11 bases. Germline lookup yields CDR1 SNHLY and CDR2 FYNNEI. CDR3 length equals 18 residues. The V and J ends lost 8 bases and 0 bases, in that order; junction bases with no gene match: 12. In DNA, the CDR3 is TGTGCCAGCGGTTGGTTAGCGGGAGGGCCAGGCTCCTACAATGAGCAGTTCTTA. Protein: CASGWLAGGPGSYNEQFL.

The chain links TRBV4-2 to TRBJ2-5; 13 bases line up with TRBD2. The V gene's germline CDR1 is LGHNA and CDR2 YNFKEQ. This CDR3 has 16 residues. V was clipped by 5 bases and J by 10 bases; unmatched bases: 13. For the CDR3, the DNA is TGTGCCAGCAGCGCAAGAGAGACTAGCGGGAGGAGGGACCAGTACTTC. The encoded protein is CASSARETSGRRDQYF.

This clonotype was seen more than once but under ten times. V is TRBV15 and J is TRBJ1-5; 7 bases align to TRBD1. CDR1 LNHNV and CDR2 YYDKDF come from the germline V gene (reference sequence). The V segment lost 2 bases and the J segment 0 bases; nucleotides outside the gene matches: 4. The CDR3 covers 16 residues. The CDR3 here is CATSRWGQYSNQPQHF. CDR3 nucleotide sequence: TGTGCCACCAGCAGATGGGGACAGTATAGCAATCAGCCCCAGCATTTT.

This clonotype was seen at least ten times. The chain carries TRBV29-1 and TRBJ1-2; a possible D gene is TRBD1 (6 bases). V was shortened by 0 bases and J by 7 bases, with 12 bases between the two germline ends. The CDR3 is 13 amino acids. Germline CDR1 reads SQVTM; CDR2 reads ANQGSEA. This CDR3 reads CSVEDDAGVGYTF. As DNA, the CDR3 is TGCAGCGTTGAAGATGACGCAGGGGTTGGCTACACCTTC.

This clonotype was detected a few times. The chain uses TRBV2 and TRBJ1-4; no firm D call. Germline V gene lookup returns CDR1 SNHLY and CDR2 FYNNEI. This CDR3 is built from 13 residues. V was shortened by 7 bases and J by 8 bases, with 14 bases between the two germline ends. CDR3 nucleotides: TGTGCCAGCACTGGGCGGGAATTCGAAAAACTGTTTTTT. Residues: CASTGREFEKLFF.

There are a few counts of this clonotype. The rearrangement uses TRBV5-1 and TRBJ2-1, with D possibly matching TRBD2 (5 bases). The CDR3 has 16 amino acids. The germline V and J ends were trimmed by 0 bases and 4 bases, with 14 bases remaining between them. Germline V gene sequence: CDR1 SGHRS, CDR2 YFSETQ. The CDR3 spells CASSLGASPVYNEQFF. The CDR3 nucleotides are TGCGCCAGCAGCTTGGGGGCTAGCCCGGTGTACAATGAGCAGTTCTTC.

V and J are TRBV3-1 and TRBJ2-5; TRBD1 or TRBD2 may be the D gene (5 bases each). With 4 bases removed from V and 2 bases from J, the gap between germline ends came to 14 bases. This CDR3 has 15 residues. Germline CDR1 is LGHDT and CDR2 is YNNKEL (reference sequence). CDR3 protein: CASSRGTASQETQYF. CDR3 bases: TGTGCCAGCAGCCGAGGGACGGCAAGTCAAGAGACCCAGTACTTC.

CDR3 protein: CAISESGQENTEAFF. In DNA, the CDR3 is TGTGCCATCAGTGAGTCCGGGCAGGAAAACACTGAAGCTTTCTTT. V usage is TRBV10-3 and J usage is TRBJ1-1, with no clear D. The CDR3 extends over 15 amino acids. The V gene lost 0 bases and the J gene lost 2 bases, with 10 bases spanning the gap. Germline-derived CDR1 and CDR2 are ENHRY and SYGVKD.

The CDR3 DNA is TGTGCCAGCAACCGGGACAGGAATTCACCCCTCCACTTT. This translates into CASNRDRNSPLHF. V is TRBV25-1 and J is TRBJ1-6; 8 bases match TRBD1. V shed 7 bases and J 7 bases; nucleotides not matched to a gene: 3. This CDR3 is 13 amino acids long. The germline V gene has CDR1 MGHDK and CDR2 SYGVNS. Drawing the rest from reference TRBV25-1 and TRBJ1-6, the complete variable domain is EADIYQTPRYLVIGTGKKITLECSQTMGHDKMYWYQQDPGMELHLIHYSYGVNSTEKGDLSSESTVSRIRTEHFPLTLESARPSHTSQYLCASNRDRNSPLHFGNGTRLTVT.

V is TRBV7-2 and J is TRBJ2-7; possibly TRBD2 for D (6 bases). The CDR3 loop spans 16 amino acids. The germline V and J ends were trimmed by 0 bases and 2 bases, with 14 bases remaining between them. Germline CDR1 and CDR2: SGHTA and FQGNSA. As DNA, the CDR3 is TGTGCCAGCAGCTTAGCAAGAACTAGCTGGGCCTACGAGCAGTACTTC. It encodes CASSLARTSWAYEQYF.

The rearrangement uses TRBV27 and TRBJ2-5; 10 nucleotides align to TRBD2. Germline CDR1 MNHEY, CDR2 SMNVEV (reference sequence). The junction had 20 bases not matched to a gene; V was cut back by 8 bases and J by 11 bases. The CDR3 is 16 residues long. The CDR3 DNA reads as TGTGCCAGCGCCTACCTTCCAGCGGGAGGGTTCGATGAGCAGTACTTC. It encodes CASAYLPAGGFDEQYF.

As regards this clonotype: A read error is possible here, since a much larger clone lies one base away. V gene TRBV10-3 combines with J gene TRBJ2-5, with D tentatively TRBD2 (6 bases). The ends were cut back, 6 bases at V and 11 bases at J, with 13 bases in the middle. CDR3 length: 11 residues. Per the germline V gene, CDR1 is ENHRY and CDR2 is SYGVKD. In nucleotides, the CDR3 is TGTGCCATCAGGGGACTCAATGAGCAGTACTTC. Amino acid sequence: CAIRGLNEQYF.

This clonotype was observed once. The V gene is TRBV4-1, the J gene TRBJ2-3; TRBD2 matches at 7 bases. Germline V gives CDR1 MGHRA, CDR2 YSYEKL. There are 16 residues in the CDR3. The ends lost 1 base at V and 10 bases at J; junction bases unmatched: 14. The CDR3 reads CASSQGFLAVLGAQYF. In nucleotides, the CDR3 is TGCGCCAGCAGCCAAGGGTTCCTAGCGGTGTTAGGTGCGCAGTATTTT.